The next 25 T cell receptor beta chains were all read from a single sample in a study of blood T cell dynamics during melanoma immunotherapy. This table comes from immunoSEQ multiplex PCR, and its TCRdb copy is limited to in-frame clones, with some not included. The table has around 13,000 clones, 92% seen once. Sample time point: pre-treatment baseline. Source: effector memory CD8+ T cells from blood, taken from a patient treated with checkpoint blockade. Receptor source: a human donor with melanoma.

In DNA, the CDR3 is TGTGCCAGCAGTGACCGGGAGACAGATGGCTACACCTTC. Its translation is CASSDRETDGYTF. The chain has TRBV6-1 and TRBJ1-2; maybe TRBD1 (5 bases). The germline V gene has CDR1 MNHNS and CDR2 SASEGT. The CDR3 has 13 amino acids. The ends were cut back, 3 bases at V and 6 bases at J, with 11 bases in the middle.

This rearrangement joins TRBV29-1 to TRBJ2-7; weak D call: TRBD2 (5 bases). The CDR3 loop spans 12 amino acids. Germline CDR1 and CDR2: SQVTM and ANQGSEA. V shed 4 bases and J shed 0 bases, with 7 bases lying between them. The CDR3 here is CSVVAGSYEQYF. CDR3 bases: TGCAGCGTTGTCGCGGGCTCCTACGAGCAGTACTTC.

The CDR3 sequence: CASSPDGGWDTEAFF. CDR3 DNA sequence: TGTGCCAGCAGTCCGGACGGAGGGTGGGACACTGAAGCTTTCTTT. The V gene is TRBV27, the J gene TRBJ1-1; D remains unclear. In germline, CDR1 is MNHEY, CDR2 SMNVEV (reference sequence). V was clipped by 5 bases and J by 3 bases, with 16 bases between them. This CDR3 contains 15 residues.

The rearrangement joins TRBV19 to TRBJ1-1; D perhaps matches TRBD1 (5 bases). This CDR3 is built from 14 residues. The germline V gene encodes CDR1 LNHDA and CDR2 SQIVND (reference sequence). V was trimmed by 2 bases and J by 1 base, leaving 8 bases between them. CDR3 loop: CASSIQGGNTEAFF. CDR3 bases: TGTGCCAGTAGTATACAGGGAGGGAACACTGAAGCTTTCTTT.

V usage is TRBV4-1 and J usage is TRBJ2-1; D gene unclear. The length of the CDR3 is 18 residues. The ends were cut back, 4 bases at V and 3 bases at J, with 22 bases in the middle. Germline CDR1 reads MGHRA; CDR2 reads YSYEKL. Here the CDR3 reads CASSLQIRGTAVYNEQFF. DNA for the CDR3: TGCGCCAGCAGCCTTCAAATACGAGGTACCGCGGTCTACAATGAGCAGTTCTTC.

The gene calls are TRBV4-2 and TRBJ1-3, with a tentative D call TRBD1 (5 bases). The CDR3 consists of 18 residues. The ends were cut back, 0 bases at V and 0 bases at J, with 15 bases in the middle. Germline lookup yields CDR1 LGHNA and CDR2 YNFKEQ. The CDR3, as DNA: TGTGCCAGCAGCCAAGATCGGGCAGGGAGTTTCTCTGGAAACACCATATATTTT. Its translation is CASSQDRAGSFSGNTIYF.

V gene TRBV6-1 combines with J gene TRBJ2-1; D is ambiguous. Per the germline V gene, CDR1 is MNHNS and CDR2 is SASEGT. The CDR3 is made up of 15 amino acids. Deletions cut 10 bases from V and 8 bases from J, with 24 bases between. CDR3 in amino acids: CATMGDGRRSDEQFF. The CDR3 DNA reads TGTGCCACCATGGGCGATGGAAGACGAAGCGATGAGCAGTTCTTC.

The CDR3 DNA reads TGTGCCAGCAGTACACCGGGACTAGCGGGAGGGCCTCTCGAGCAGTACTTC. This gives the protein CASSTPGLAGGPLEQYF. This chain joins TRBV28 and TRBJ2-7; 16 bases match TRBD2. Per germline, CDR1 MDHEN and CDR2 SYDVKM. Trimming cost V 5 bases and J 6 bases; bases outside gene matches: 10. This CDR3 spans 17 amino acids.

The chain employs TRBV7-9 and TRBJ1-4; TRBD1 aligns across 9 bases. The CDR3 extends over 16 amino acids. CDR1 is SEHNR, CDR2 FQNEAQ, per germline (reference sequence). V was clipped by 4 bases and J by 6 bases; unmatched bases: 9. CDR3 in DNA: TGTGCCAGCAGCTCGGACAGGGGAGGAGCGGATGAAAAACTGTTTTTT. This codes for CASSSDRGGADEKLFF.

This CDR3 is CASSQVETGVNEQFF. DNA for the CDR3: TGCGCCAGCAGCCAAGTAGAGACAGGGGTAAATGAGCAGTTCTTC. The chain is built from TRBV4-1 and TRBJ2-1; TRBD1 matches 8 bases. With 1 base clipped from V and 7 bases from J, the junction kept 6 bases outside the gene matches. Germline loops: CDR1 MGHRA, CDR2 YSYEKL. The CDR3 covers 15 residues.

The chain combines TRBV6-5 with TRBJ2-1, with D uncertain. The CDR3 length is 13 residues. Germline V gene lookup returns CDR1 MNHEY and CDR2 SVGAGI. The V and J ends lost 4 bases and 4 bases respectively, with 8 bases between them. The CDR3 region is CASSSRAYNEQFF. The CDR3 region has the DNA TGTGCCAGCAGTTCCCGGGCTTACAATGAGCAGTTCTTC.

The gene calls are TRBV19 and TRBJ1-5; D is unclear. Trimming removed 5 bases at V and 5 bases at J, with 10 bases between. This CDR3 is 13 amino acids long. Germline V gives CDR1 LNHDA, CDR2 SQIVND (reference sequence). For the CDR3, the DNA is TGTGCCAGTAGTCCGGGCGGATATCAGCCCCAGCATTTT. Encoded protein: CASSPGGYQPQHF.

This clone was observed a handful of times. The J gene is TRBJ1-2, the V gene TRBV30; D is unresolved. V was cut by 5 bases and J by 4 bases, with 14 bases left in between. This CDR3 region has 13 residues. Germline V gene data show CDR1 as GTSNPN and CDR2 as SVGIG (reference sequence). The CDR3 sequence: CAWVRLRSYGYTF. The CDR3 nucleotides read TGTGCCTGGGTGAGATTACGAAGCTATGGCTACACCTTC.

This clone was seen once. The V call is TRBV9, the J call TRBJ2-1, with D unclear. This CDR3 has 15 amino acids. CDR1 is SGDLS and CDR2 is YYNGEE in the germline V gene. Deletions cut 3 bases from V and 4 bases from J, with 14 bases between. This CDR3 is CASSADPLSYNEQFF. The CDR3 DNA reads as TGTGCCAGCAGCGCGGACCCGCTATCTTACAATGAGCAGTTCTTC.

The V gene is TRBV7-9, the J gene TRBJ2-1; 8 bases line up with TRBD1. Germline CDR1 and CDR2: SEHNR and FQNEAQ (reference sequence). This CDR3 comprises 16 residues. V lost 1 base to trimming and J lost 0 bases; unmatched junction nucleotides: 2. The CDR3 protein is CASSLGTGSSYNEQFF. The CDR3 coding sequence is TGTGCCAGCAGCTTAGGGACAGGGAGCTCCTACAATGAGCAGTTCTTC.

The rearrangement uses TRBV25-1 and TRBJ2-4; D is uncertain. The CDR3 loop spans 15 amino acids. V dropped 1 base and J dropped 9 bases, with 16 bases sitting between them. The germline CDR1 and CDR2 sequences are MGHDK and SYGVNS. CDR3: CASSEWADEHGIQYF. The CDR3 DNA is TGTGCCAGCAGTGAATGGGCCGACGAGCATGGCATTCAGTACTTC.

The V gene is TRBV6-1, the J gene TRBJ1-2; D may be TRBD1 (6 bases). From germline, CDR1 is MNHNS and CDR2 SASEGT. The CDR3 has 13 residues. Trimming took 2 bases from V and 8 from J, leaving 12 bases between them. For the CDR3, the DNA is TGTGCCAGCAGTGAACGGGGGGCGCTGGGCTACACCTTC. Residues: CASSERGALGYTF.

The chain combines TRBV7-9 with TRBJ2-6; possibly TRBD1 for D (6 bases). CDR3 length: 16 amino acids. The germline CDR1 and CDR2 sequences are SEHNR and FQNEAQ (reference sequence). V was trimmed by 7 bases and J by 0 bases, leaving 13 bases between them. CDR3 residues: CASKRQVYSGANVLTF. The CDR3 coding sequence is TGTGCCAGCAAGAGACAGGTCTACTCTGGGGCCAACGTCCTGACTTTC.

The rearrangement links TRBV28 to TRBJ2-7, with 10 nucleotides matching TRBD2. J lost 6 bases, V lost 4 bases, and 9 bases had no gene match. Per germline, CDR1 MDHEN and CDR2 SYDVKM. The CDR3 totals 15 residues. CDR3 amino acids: CASSSPGLAPSEQYF. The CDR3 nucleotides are TGTGCCAGCAGTTCCCCGGGACTAGCGCCCTCCGAGCAGTACTTC.

The CDR3 loop is CASSGTVTNQPQHF. For the CDR3, the DNA is TGTGCCAGTAGTGGGACAGTGACCAATCAGCCCCAGCATTTT. This rearrangement joins TRBV19 to TRBJ1-5, with 7 bases fitting TRBD1. From germline, CDR1 is LNHDA and CDR2 SQIVND (reference sequence). The trim removed 5 bases at V and 3 bases at J, leaving 4 bases unmatched. CDR3 length equals 14 residues.

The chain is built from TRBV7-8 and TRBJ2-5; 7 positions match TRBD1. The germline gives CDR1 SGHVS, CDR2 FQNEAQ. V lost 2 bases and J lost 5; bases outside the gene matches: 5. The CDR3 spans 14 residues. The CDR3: CASSLRQGGETQYF. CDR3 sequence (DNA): TGTGCCAGCAGCTTAAGACAGGGTGGGGAGACCCAGTACTTC.

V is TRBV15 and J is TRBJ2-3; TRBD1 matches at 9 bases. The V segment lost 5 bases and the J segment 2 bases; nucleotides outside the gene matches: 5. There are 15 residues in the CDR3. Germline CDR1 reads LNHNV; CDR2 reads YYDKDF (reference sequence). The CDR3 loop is CATSPRDRDTDTQYF. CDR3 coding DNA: TGTGCCACCAGCCCCCGGGACAGGGACACAGATACGCAGTATTTT.

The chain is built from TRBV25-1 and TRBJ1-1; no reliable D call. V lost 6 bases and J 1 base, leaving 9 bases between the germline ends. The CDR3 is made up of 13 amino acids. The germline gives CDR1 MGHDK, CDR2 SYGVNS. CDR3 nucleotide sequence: TGTGCCAGCAGACCCGGGAGGAACACTGAAGCTTTCTTT. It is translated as CASRPGRNTEAFF.

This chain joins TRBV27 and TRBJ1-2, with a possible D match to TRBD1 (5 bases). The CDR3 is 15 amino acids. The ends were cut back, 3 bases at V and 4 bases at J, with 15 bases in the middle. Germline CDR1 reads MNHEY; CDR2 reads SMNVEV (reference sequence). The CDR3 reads CASSLAQTGAYGYTF. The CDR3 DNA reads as TGTGCCAGCAGTTTGGCCCAAACAGGCGCCTATGGCTACACCTTC.

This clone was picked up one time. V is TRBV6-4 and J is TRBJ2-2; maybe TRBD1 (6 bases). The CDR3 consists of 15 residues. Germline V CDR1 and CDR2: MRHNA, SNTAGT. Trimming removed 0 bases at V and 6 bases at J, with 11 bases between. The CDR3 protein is CASSDSGAIAGELFF. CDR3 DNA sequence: TGTGCCAGCAGTGACTCGGGGGCGATAGCCGGGGAGCTGTTTTTT.